The clone carrying this TCR beta chain was detected a few times. Its target is unknown. The V and J ends lost 0 bases and 4 bases respectively, with 15 bases between them. From germline, CDR1 is SGHRS and CDR2 YFSETQ. This CDR3 is 16 amino acids long. These data originate in a study of T cell repertoires in cytomegalovirus infection. Study in general: Public signatures in TCR beta pointed to CMV infection and matching HLA type. General study results and limits: The ex vivo response showed dominance by HLA-C-restricted CMV-specific TCR beta clonotypes. The cumulative frequency of public TCR beta families distinguished individuals who carried CMV together with the relevant HLA.

A single record per CDR3 protein comes from TCRdb applying MiXCR to the reads. Of over 100,000 distinct CDR3 sequences listed, around a tenth are singletons. This receptor was identified in a human donor in good health (CMV status not recorded). Some clones in this sample may be carry-over from other donors' samples. The chain recombines TRBV5-1 with TRBJ2-3; D is possibly TRBD1 or TRBD2 (5 bases each). Sample: PBMCs, sequenced either directly or after in vitro stimulation (not recorded which). This chain's CDR3 is CASSLDVGPPADTQYF. CDR3 nucleotide sequence: TGCGCCAGCAGCTTGGACGTGGGACCCCCGGCAGATACGCAGTATTTT.